The source of this T cell receptor beta chain is a study of beta chain features in type 1 diabetes. The CDR3 has 18 amino acids. Germline V CDR1 and CDR2: SGHTA, FQGNSA. V was trimmed by 5 bases and J by 0 bases, leaving 20 bases between them. This clone was seen more than once but under ten times. Investigators reverse transcribed all isolated RNA, so they sequenced expressed TCRB transcripts. The data were produced by immunoSEQ multiplex PCR, yet TCRdb's version contains in-frame clones alone and is incomplete. The sample comprises 450,000 or so clones, approximately 10% of which are singletons, and more than 0.045% rests with the top ten.

The rearrangement uses TRBV7-2 and TRBJ2-4, with a tentative D call TRBD2 (5 bases). The specimen was naive CD4+ T cells from blood. This clonotype was sampled from a woman between 18 and 30 years old in good health. CDR3 loop: CASSQELAGRIAKNIQYF. In DNA form, the CDR3 reads TGTGCCAGCAGCCAAGAGCTGGCGGGCCGGATAGCCAAAAACATTCAGTACTTC.